This T cell receptor (beta chain) was captured in a study of type 1 regulatory T cells. In the study overall: This in vitro CD4 product, T-allo10, is enriched for Tr1 cells and alloantigen-specific. Study-wide results and caveats: Compared with non-type 1 regulatory T cells, type 1 regulatory T cells showed a more restricted TCR repertoire.

This clonotype was seen once. Its antigen is as yet unknown. One entry per CDR3 protein results from TCRdb running MiXCR on the reads. The profile shows about 65,000 distinct CDR3 sequences, roughly 50% of them singletons. Per germline, CDR1 DFQATT and CDR2 SNEGSKA (reference sequence). Losses at the gene ends were 5 bases for V and 7 bases for J; bases not matched to a gene: 4. The CDR3 runs to 12 residues. This receptor was taken from a human donor in good health. J is TRBJ1-5 and V is TRBV20-1; TRBD1 aligns across 8 bases. Sequenced sample: cultured non-Tr1 T cells, either the whole culture or a sorted T cell fraction (not recorded which). The DNA for the CDR3 is TGCAGTGCTGGACAGGGCTACCAGCCCCAGCATTTT. It yields the protein CSAGQGYQPQHF.